These 20 T cell receptor beta chains share one sample of origin, sequenced in a study of cytomegalovirus exposure and HLA in healthy donors. With 60 Vbeta and 13 Jbeta primers, the PCR was carried out. The data were produced by immunoSEQ multiplex PCR, yet TCRdb's version contains in-frame clones alone and is incomplete. The table records more than 50,000 clones, roughly 71% of them present only once. The source material was PBMCs. The source of these receptors is a man aged 35-49 years in good health and CMV-seropositive.

The V call is TRBV5-4, the J call TRBJ2-6, with D hard to call. V lost 2 bases to trimming and J lost 0 bases, with 6 bases between them. The CDR3 extends over 15 amino acids. Germline CDR1 is SGHNT and CDR2 is YYREEE (reference sequence). CDR3: CASSFLSSGANVLTF. CDR3 DNA sequence: TGTGCCAGCAGCTTTCTCAGCTCTGGGGCCAACGTCCTGACTTTC.

In its sample, this clone was seen many times. This sequence joins TRBV5-1 and TRBJ2-7, with 10 bases fitting TRBD1. After removal of 4 bases from V and 7 bases from J, the junction contained 11 bases not matched to a gene. CDR1 is SGHRS, CDR2 YFSETQ, per germline. There are 15 residues in the CDR3. In DNA, the CDR3 is TGCGCCAGCAGCCCCTGGGACAGGGGATCCGGAGAGCAGTACTTC. It is translated as CASSPWDRGSGEQYF.

This sequence joins TRBV19 and TRBJ2-7, with 7 bases matching TRBD2. In germline, CDR1 is LNHDA, CDR2 SQIVND (reference sequence). CDR3 length: 14 amino acids. J was trimmed by 6 bases and V by 6 bases; bases with no gene match: 11. CDR3 in amino acids: CASSPGGRGSEQYF. Here the CDR3 DNA reads TGTGCCAGTAGCCCGGGGGGAAGGGGCTCCGAGCAGTACTTC.

CDR3 bases: TGTGCCAGCAGGACGAGGCGGAATTACACCTTC. As protein: CASRTRRNYTF. This chain joins TRBV28 and TRBJ1-2; D gene uncertain. CDR1 and CDR2 (germline): MDHEN, SYDVKM. Trimming took 6 bases from V and 11 from J, leaving 13 bases between them. This CDR3 region has 11 residues.

This clone has only a few counts. The chain links TRBV6-4 to TRBJ2-1; 7 nucleotides match TRBD2. Unmatched junction bases numbered 8, after V lost 5 bases and J lost 4 bases. Germline V gene sequence: CDR1 MRHNA, CDR2 SNTAGT. This CDR3 comprises 15 residues. CDR3 amino acids: CASSSSGATYNEQFF. The CDR3 nucleotides are TGTGCCAGCAGTAGCAGCGGGGCCACATACAATGAGCAGTTCTTC.

The chain couples TRBV5-6 to TRBJ2-3; 9 bases match TRBD2. The CDR3 is 17 residues long. Germline assignment: CDR1 SGHDT and CDR2 YYEEEE. Germline trimming cut 1 base from V and 3 bases from J; bases unmatched to any gene: 9. DNA of the CDR3: TGTGCCAGCAGCTTGACGGGCGGGGGGGTGGTGACAGATACGCAGTATTTT. It codes for CASSLTGGGVVTDTQYF.

The V call is TRBV6-1, the J call TRBJ1-6; D remains ambiguous. The CDR3 is made up of 15 amino acids. The germline CDR1 and CDR2 sequences are MNHNS and SASEGT. Trimming stripped 1 base from V and 8 bases from J, with 12 bases between. CDR3 sequence: CASSEVNGGYSPLHF. CDR3 in DNA: TGTGCCAGCAGTGAAGTAAATGGAGGCTATTCACCCCTCCACTTT.

A few counts support this clone. The V gene is TRBV5-8, the J gene TRBJ1-1; 7 bases fit TRBD1. Germline values: CDR1 SGHTS, CDR2 YDEGEE. This CDR3 contains 12 residues. Trimming cost V 6 bases and J 10 bases; bases outside gene matches: 9. The chain's CDR3 is CASTRDSKGAFF. The CDR3 bases are TGTGCCAGCACCCGGGACAGTAAGGGAGCTTTCTTT. Full variable domain (rest looked up from reference TRBV5-8 and TRBJ1-1): EAGVTQSPTHLIKTRGQQATLRCSPISGHTSVYWYQQALGLGLQFLLWYDEGEERNRGNFPPRFSGRQFPNYSSELNVNALELEDSALYLCASTRDSKGAFFGQGTRLTVV.

The rearrangement uses TRBV9 and TRBJ2-3, with D tentatively TRBD2 (5 bases). This CDR3 has 14 residues. Trimming stripped 1 base from V and 4 bases from J, with 10 bases between. Germline V gene data show CDR1 as SGDLS and CDR2 as YYNGEE. CDR3 region: CASSVRAGADTQYF. For the CDR3, the DNA is TGTGCCAGCAGCGTACGAGCCGGGGCAGATACGCAGTATTTT.

The V gene is TRBV7-8, the J gene TRBJ2-7; the match to TRBD2 covers 8 bases. The CDR3 loop spans 14 amino acids. Germline CDR1 SGHVS, CDR2 FQNEAQ. The V segment lost 8 bases and the J segment 0 bases; nucleotides outside the gene matches: 6. In nucleotides, the CDR3 is TGTGCCAGCCAAGCGGGGGCCTTCTCCTACGAGCAGTACTTC. Residues: CASQAGAFSYEQYF.

The chain couples TRBV11-3 to TRBJ2-1; D is undetermined. CDR1 is SGHNT and CDR2 is YENEEA in the germline V gene. The CDR3 is 13 residues long. Trimming took off 0 bases at V and 9 bases at J, with 9 bases between the two ends. The CDR3 spells CASSLDAASEQFF. CDR3 sequence (DNA): TGTGCCAGCAGCTTAGATGCGGCTAGTGAGCAGTTCTTC.

This chain uses TRBV4-1 with TRBJ2-7; D not resolved. CDR1 is MGHRA, CDR2 YSYEKL, per germline. This CDR3 comprises 16 residues. The V gene lost 0 bases and the J gene lost 0 bases, with 12 bases spanning the gap. The chain's CDR3 is CASSQEVLVTSYEQYF. DNA for the CDR3: TGCGCCAGCAGCCAAGAAGTCCTAGTAACCTCCTACGAGCAGTACTTC.

This clone turned up a few times. This sequence joins TRBV23-1 and TRBJ2-1; a possible D gene is TRBD2 (6 bases). TRBV23-1 is an ORF, with its function uncertain. The CDR3 runs to 16 residues. V dropped 4 bases and J dropped 9 bases, with 22 bases sitting between them. The CDR3 DNA sequence: TGCGCCAGCAGTCTTCGGTCGGGGGACGCTAAGGGTGAGCAGTTCTTC. This codes for CASSLRSGDAKGEQFF.

This chain uses TRBV27 with TRBJ2-2; D possibly corresponds to TRBD2 (6 bases). V was trimmed by 6 bases and J by 2 bases, leaving 10 bases between them. The CDR3 contains 14 residues. CDR1 is MNHEY and CDR2 is SMNVEV in the germline V gene (reference sequence). CDR3 loop: CASSSAGNTGELFF. Written as DNA, the CDR3 is TGTGCCAGCAGCTCCGCGGGAAACACCGGGGAGCTGTTTTTT.

The V call is TRBV7-2, the J call TRBJ2-2; D perhaps matches TRBD1 (6 bases). Germline CDR1 reads SGHTA; CDR2 reads FQGNSA. V shed 1 base and J shed 4 bases, with 13 bases lying between them. This CDR3 is 16 amino acids long. This chain's CDR3 is CASSLVPQGFTGELFF. The DNA of the CDR3 is TGTGCCAGCAGCTTAGTTCCCCAGGGGTTCACCGGGGAGCTGTTTTTT.

A single count supports this clone. V gene TRBV21-1 combines with J gene TRBJ1-2; no check of the table's D call, TRBD1, against the DNA was made. TRBV21-1 is tagged as a pseudogene. The CDR3 runs 15 residues. CDR3 residues: CASSSRDSEAYGYTF. In DNA, the CDR3 is TGTGCCAGCAGCTCCCGGGACAGCGAAGCGTATGGCTACACCTTC.

J is TRBJ2-1 and V is TRBV6-6; the D is unclear. V was pared by 7 bases and J by 3 bases, with 10 bases between. Germline CDR1 MNHNY, CDR2 SVGAGI (reference sequence). The CDR3 runs 13 residues. Written as DNA, the CDR3 is TGTGCCAGCACCATCGAGGACTACAATGAGCAGTTCTTC. This encodes CASTIEDYNEQFF.

This chain connects TRBV9 to TRBJ1-2; no definite D call. Trimming removed 0 bases from V and 3 bases from J, with 6 bases in between. This CDR3 has 13 residues. Germline CDR1 and CDR2: SGDLS and YYNGEE. CDR3 in DNA: TGTGCCAGCAGCGTAGGCGGAGACTATGGCTACACCTTC. It is translated as CASSVGGDYGYTF.

The chain carries TRBV5-1 and TRBJ1-1; D uncertain. The CDR3 is 12 amino acids. V dropped 3 bases and J dropped 4 bases, with 7 bases sitting between them. Germline values: CDR1 SGHRS, CDR2 YFSETQ. The CDR3 DNA follows: TGCGCCAGCAGCTCTCCGGGCACTGAAGCTTTCTTT. This encodes CASSSPGTEAFF. Filled out from reference TRBV5-1 and TRBJ1-1, the complete variable domain reads KAGVTQTPRYLIKTRGQQVTLSCSPISGHRSVSWYQQTPGQGLQFLFEYFSETQRNKGNFPGRFSGRQFSNSRSEMNVSTLELGDSALYLCASSSPGTEAFFGQGTRLTVV.

The chain has TRBV10-3 and TRBJ2-5, with TRBD2 identical over 7 bases. J gave up 4 bases and V 2 bases, and 7 bases lay outside the gene matches. Germline-derived CDR1 and CDR2 are ENHRY and SYGVKD. CDR3 size: 15 residues. This CDR3 is CAISEPASGGETQYF. CDR3 in DNA: TGTGCCATCAGTGAGCCTGCTAGCGGAGGAGAGACCCAGTACTTC.